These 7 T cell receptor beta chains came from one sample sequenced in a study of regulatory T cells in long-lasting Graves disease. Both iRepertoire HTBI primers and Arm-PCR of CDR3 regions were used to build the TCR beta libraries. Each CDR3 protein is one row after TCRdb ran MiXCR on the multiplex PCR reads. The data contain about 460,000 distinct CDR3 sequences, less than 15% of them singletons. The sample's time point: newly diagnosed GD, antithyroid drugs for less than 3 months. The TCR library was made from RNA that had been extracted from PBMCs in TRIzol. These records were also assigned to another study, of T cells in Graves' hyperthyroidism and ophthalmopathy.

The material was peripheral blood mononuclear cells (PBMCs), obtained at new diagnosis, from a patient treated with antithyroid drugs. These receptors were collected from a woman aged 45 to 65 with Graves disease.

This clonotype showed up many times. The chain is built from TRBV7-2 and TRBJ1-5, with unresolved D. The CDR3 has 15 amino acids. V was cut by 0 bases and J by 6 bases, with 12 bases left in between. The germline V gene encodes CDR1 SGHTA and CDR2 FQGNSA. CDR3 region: CASSLASGFSQPQHF. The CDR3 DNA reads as TGTGCCAGCAGCTTAGCATCAGGTTTCTCTCAGCCCCAGCATTTT.

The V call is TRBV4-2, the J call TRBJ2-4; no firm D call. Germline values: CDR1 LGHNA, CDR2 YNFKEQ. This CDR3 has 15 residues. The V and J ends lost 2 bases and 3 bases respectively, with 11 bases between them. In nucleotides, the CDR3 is TGTGCCAGCAGCCAACCCGACCGAGGCAAAAACATTCAGTACTTC. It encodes CASSQPDRGKNIQYF.

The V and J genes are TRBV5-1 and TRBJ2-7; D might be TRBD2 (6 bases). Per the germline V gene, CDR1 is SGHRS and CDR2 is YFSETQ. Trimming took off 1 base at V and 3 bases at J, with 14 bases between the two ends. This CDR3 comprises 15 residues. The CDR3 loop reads CASSLFRGAGYEQYF. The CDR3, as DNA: TGCGCCAGCAGCTTGTTTCGCGGGGCTGGCTACGAGCAGTACTTC.

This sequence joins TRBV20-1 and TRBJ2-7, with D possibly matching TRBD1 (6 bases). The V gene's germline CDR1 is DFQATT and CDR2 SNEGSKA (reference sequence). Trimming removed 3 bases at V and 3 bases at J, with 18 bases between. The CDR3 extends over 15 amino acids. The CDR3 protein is CSASGSGTTSYEQYF. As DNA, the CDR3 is TGCAGTGCTAGTGGATCTGGGACAACCAGCTACGAGCAGTACTTC.

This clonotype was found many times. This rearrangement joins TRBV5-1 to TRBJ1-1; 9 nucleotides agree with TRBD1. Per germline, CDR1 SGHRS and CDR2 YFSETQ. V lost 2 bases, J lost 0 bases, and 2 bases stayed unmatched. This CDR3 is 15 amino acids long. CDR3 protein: CASSFTGGLNTEAFF. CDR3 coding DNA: TGCGCCAGCAGCTTTACAGGGGGCCTGAACACTGAAGCTTTCTTT.

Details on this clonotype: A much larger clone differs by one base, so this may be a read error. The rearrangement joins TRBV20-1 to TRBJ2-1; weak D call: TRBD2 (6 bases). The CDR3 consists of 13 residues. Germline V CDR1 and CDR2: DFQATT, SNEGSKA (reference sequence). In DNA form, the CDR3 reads TGCAGTGCTACGGGGCGGGATCACAATGAGCAGTCCTTC. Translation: CSATGRDHNEQSF.

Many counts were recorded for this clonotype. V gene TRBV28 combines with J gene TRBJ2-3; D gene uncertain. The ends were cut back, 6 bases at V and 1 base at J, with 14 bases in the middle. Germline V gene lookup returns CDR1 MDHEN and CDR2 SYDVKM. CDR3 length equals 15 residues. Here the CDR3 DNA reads TGTGCCAGCAGGAGGCCCCGGATTGGCACAGATACGCAGTATTTT. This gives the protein CASRRPRIGTDTQYF.